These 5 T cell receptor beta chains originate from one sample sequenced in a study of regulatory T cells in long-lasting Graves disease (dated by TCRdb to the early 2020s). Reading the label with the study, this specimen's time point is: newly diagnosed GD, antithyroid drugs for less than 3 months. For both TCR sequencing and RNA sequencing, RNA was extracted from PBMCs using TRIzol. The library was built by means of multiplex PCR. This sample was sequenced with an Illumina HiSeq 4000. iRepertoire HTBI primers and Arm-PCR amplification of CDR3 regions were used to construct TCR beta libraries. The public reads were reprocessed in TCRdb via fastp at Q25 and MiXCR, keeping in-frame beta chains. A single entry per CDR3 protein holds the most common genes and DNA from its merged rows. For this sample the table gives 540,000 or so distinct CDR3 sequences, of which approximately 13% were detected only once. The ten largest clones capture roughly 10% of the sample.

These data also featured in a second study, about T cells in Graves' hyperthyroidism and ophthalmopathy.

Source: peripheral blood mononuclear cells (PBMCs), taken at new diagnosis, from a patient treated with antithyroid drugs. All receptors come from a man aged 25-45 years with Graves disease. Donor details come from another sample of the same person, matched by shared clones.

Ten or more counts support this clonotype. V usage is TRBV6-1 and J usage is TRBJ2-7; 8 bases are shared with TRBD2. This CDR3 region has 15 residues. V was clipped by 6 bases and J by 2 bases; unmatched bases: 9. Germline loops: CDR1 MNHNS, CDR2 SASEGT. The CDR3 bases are TGTGCCAGCAGACAGTACTTAGCGGGAACCTACGAGCAGTACTTC. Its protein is CASRQYLAGTYEQYF.

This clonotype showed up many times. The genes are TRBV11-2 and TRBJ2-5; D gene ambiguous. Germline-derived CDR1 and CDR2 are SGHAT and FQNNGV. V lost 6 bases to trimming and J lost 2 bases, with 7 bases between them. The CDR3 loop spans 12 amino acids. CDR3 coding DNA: TGTGCCAGCAGTTTGATACAAGAGACCCAGTACTTC. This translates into CASSLIQETQYF.

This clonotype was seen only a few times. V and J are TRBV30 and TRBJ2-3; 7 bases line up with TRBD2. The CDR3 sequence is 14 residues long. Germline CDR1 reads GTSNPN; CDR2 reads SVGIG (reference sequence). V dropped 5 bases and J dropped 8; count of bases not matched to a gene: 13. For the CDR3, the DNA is TGTGCCTGGCGTAGCGGGTTTTTTGCTGGTACGCAGTATTTT. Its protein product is CAWRSGFFAGTQYF.

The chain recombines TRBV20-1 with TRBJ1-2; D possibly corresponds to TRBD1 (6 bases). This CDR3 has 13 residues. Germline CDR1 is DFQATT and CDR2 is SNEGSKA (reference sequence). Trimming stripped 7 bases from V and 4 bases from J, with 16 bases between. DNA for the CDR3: TGCAGTGTATATAGAACAGGGCTCTATGGCTACACCTTC. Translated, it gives CSVYRTGLYGYTF.

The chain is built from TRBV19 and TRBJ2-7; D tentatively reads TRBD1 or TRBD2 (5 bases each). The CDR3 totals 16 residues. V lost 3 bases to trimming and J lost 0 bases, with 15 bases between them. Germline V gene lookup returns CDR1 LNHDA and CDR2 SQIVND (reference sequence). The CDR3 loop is CASSITGDALSYEQYF. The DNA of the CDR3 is TGTGCCAGTAGTATCACTGGGGACGCTCTCTCCTACGAGCAGTACTTC.